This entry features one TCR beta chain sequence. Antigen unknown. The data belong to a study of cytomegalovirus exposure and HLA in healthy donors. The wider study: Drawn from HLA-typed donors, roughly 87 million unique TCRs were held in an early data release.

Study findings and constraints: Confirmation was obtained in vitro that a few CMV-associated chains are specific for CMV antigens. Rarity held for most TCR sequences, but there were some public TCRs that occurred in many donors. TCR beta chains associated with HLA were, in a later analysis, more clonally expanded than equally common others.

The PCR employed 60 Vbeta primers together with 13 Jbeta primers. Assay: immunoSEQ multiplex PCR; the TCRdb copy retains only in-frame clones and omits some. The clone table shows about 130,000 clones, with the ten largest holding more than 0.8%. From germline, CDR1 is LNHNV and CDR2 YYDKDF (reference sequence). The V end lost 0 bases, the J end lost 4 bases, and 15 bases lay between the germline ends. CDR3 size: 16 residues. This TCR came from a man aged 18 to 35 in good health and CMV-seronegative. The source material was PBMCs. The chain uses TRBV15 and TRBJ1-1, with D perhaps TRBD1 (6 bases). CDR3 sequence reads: CATSRDRGEGGTEAFF. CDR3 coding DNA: TGTGCCACCAGCAGAGATAGGGGGGAGGGTGGCACTGAAGCTTTCTTT.